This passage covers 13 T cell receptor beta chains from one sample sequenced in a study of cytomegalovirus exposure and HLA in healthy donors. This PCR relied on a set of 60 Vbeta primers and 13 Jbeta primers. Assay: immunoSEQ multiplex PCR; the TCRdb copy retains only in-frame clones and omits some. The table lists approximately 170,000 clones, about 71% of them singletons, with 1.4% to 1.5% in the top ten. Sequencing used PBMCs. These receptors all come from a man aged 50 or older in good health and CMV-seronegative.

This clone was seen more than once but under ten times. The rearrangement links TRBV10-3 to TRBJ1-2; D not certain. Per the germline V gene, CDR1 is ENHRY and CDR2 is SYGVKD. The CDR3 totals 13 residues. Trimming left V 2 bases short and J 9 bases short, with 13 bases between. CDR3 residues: CAISEPRGPRYTF. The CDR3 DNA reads TGTGCCATCAGTGAGCCGAGAGGCCCCCGCTACACCTTC.

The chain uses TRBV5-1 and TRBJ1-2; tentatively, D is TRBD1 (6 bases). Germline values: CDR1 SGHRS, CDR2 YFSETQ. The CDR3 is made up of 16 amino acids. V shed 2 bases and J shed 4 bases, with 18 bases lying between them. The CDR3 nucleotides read TGCGCCAGCAGCTTCTCAGGGGCCGACCCCATCTATGGCTACACCTTC. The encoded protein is CASSFSGADPIYGYTF.

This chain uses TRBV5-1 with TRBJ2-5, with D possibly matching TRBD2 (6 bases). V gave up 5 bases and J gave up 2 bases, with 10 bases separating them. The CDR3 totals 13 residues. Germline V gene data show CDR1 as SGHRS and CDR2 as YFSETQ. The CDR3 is CASRGGVQETQYF. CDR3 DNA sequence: TGCGCCAGCAGGGGAGGAGTACAAGAGACCCAGTACTTC. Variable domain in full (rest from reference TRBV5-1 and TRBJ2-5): KAGVTQTPRYLIKTRGQQVTLSCSPISGHRSVSWYQQTPGQGLQFLFEYFSETQRNKGNFPGRFSGRQFSNSRSEMNVSTLELGDSALYLCASRGGVQETQYFGPGTRLLVL.

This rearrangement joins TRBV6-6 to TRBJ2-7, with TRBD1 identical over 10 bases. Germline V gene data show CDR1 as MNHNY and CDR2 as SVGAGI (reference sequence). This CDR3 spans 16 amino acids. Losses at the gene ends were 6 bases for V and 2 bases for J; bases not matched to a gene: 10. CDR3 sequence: CASRKTGGLYAYEQYF. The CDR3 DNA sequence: TGTGCCAGCAGAAAGACAGGGGGCCTGTATGCCTACGAGCAGTACTTC.

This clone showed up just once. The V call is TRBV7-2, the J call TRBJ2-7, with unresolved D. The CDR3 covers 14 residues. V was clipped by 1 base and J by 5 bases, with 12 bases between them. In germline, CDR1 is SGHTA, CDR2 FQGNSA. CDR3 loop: CASSLVGPGDEQYF. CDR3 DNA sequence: TGTGCCAGCAGCTTAGTTGGGCCTGGCGACGAGCAGTACTTC. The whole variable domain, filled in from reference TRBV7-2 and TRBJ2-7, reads GAGVSQSPSNKVTEKGKDVELRCDPISGHTALYWYRQSLGQGLEFLIYFQGNSAPDKSGLPSDRFSAERTGGSVSTLTIQRTQQEDSAVYLCASSLVGPGDEQYFGPGTRLTVT.

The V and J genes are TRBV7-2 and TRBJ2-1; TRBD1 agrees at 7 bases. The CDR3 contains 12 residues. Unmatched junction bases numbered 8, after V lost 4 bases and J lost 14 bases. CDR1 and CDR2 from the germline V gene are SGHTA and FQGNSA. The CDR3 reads CASSYRQGVKFF. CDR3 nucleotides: TGTGCCAGCAGCTATCGACAGGGAGTTAAGTTCTTC.

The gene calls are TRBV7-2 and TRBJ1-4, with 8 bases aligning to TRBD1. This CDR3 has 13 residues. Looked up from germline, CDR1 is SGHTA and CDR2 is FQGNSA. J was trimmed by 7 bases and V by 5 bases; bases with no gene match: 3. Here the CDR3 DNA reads TGTGCCAGCAGCCCCGACAGGGGTGAAAAACTGTTTTTT. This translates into CASSPDRGEKLFF.

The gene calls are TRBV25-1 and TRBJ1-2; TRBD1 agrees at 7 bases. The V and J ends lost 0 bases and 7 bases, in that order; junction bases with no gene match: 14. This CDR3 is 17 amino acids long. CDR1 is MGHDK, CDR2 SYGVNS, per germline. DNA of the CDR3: TGTGCCAGCAGTGAATACCGTACAGGGGCCGCGAGTAGTGGCTACACCTTC. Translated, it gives CASSEYRTGAASSGYTF.

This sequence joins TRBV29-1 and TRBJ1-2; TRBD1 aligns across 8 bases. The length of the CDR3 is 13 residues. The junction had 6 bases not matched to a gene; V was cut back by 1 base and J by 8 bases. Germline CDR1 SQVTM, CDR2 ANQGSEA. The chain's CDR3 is CSVEVGQGKGYTF. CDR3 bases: TGCAGCGTTGAAGTAGGACAGGGCAAAGGCTACACCTTC.

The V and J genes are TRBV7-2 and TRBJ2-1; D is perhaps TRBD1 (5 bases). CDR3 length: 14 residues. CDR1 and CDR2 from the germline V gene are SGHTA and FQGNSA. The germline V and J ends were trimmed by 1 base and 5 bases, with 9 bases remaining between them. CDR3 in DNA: TGTGCCAGCAGCTTAGTGTCAGGGAACAATGAGCAGTTCTTC. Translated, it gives CASSLVSGNNEQFF.

DNA for the CDR3: TGTGCCAGCAGCTTAGCACCTCCAGGGGCGACTGAAGCTTTCTTT. Its translation: CASSLAPPGATEAFF. This chain joins TRBV11-2 and TRBJ1-1; D might be TRBD1 (6 bases). The ends were cut back, 1 base at V and 5 bases at J, with 14 bases in the middle. The CDR3 contains 15 residues. Per germline, CDR1 SGHAT and CDR2 FQNNGV.

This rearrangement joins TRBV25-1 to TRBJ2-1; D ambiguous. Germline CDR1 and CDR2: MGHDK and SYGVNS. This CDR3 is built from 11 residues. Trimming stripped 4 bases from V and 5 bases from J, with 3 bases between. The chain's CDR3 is CASSGHNEQFF. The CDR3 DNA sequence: TGTGCCAGCAGTGGGCACAATGAGCAGTTCTTC.

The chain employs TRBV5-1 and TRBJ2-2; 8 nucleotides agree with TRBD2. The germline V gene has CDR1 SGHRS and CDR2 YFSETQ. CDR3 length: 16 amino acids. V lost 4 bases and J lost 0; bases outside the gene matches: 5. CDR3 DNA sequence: TGCGCCAGCAGCATCCGTAGCGGGGCGAACACCGGGGAGCTGTTTTTT. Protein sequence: CASSIRSGANTGELFF.